These 17 T cell receptor beta chains originate from one sample sequenced in a study of T cell repertoires in cytomegalovirus infection. Which antigens these TCRs recognize remains unknown. MiXCR, applied by TCRdb to the reads, yields one record per CDR3 protein. The sample lists 640,000 or so distinct CDR3 sequences, roughly 36% occurring once. Sequencing used cultured PBMCs, obtained from culture after CMV antigen stimulation. The receptors stem from a human donor in good health (CMV status not recorded). Some clones in this sample may be carry-over from other donors' samples.

The gene calls are TRBV5-4 and TRBJ2-3; D possibly uses TRBD1 or TRBD2 (6 bases each). Germline CDR1 is SGHNT and CDR2 is YYREEE (reference sequence). V was clipped by 4 bases and J by 6 bases, with 15 bases between them. The CDR3 runs to 14 residues. The CDR3 nucleotides read TGTGCCAGCAGCCCGACTAGGGGGATTGATACGCAGTATTTT. Translation: CASSPTRGIDTQYF.

Only a few counts were recorded for this clonotype. The V and J genes are TRBV20-1 and TRBJ1-1; D not resolved. Germline loops: CDR1 DFQATT, CDR2 SNEGSKA (reference sequence). This CDR3 is 14 amino acids long. V was trimmed by 5 bases and J by 9 bases, leaving 22 bases between them. CDR3 nucleotides: TGCAGTGCTCTGGACTCCGATTTTGCTGTGAAAGCTTTCTTT. Protein sequence: CSALDSDFAVKAFF.

This CDR3 reads CASGIRGIMGDTEAFF. The CDR3, as DNA: TGTGCTAGTGGTATCCGCGGGATAATGGGGGACACTGAAGCTTTCTTT. This chain connects TRBV12-5 to TRBJ1-1; D is perhaps TRBD1 (5 bases). V lost 5 bases and J 3 bases, leaving 19 bases between the germline ends. Germline V gives CDR1 LGHNT, CDR2 FRNRAP. The CDR3 contains 16 residues.

The V and J genes are TRBV24-1 and TRBJ1-4; D gene uncertain. V was clipped by 2 bases and J by 3 bases, with 9 bases between them. The CDR3 sequence is 15 residues long. CDR1 KGHDR and CDR2 SFDVKD come from the germline V gene. CDR3 bases: TGTGCCACCAGTGATTCCGGTCAAGCTAATGAAAAACTGTTTTTT. Translation: CATSDSGQANEKLFF.

The chain has TRBV20-1 and TRBJ1-4, with D perhaps TRBD1 (5 bases). The CDR3 is made up of 13 amino acids. V was trimmed by 0 bases and J by 8 bases, leaving 10 bases between them. Looked up from germline, CDR1 is DFQATT and CDR2 is SNEGSKA (reference sequence). The CDR3 DNA reads as TGCAGTGCTAGAGACAGGGCGCCCGAAAAACTGTTTTTT. Its translation: CSARDRAPEKLFF.

At least ten counts were recorded for this clonotype. The J gene is TRBJ1-2, the V gene TRBV7-2; possibly TRBD1 for D (5 bases). Trimming took 2 bases from V and 4 from J, leaving 8 bases between them. This CDR3 is 13 amino acids long. Germline CDR1 and CDR2: SGHTA and FQGNSA. The CDR3 here is CASSLSGFYGYTF. CDR3 nucleotide sequence: TGTGCCAGCAGCTTATCAGGGTTCTATGGCTACACCTTC.

This clonotype was observed at least ten times. The V call is TRBV7-2, the J call TRBJ2-7, with 10 bases fitting TRBD1. Germline V lookup: CDR1 SGHTA, CDR2 FQGNSA. V dropped 1 base and J dropped 7; count of bases not matched to a gene: 13. This CDR3 has 17 amino acids. CDR3 sequence (DNA): TGTGCCAGCAGCTTAGTCCTTTTGGGACAGGGGTCTGGGGAGCAGTACTTC. This sequence encodes CASSLVLLGQGSGEQYF.

This rearrangement joins TRBV6-1 to TRBJ1-6; 8 positions agree with TRBD1. The CDR3 is 14 amino acids. The germline V gene encodes CDR1 MNHNS and CDR2 SASEGT. V was clipped by 5 bases and J by 6 bases; unmatched bases: 3. CDR3 DNA: TGTGCCAGCAGTCGACAGGGGACTAATTCACCCCTCCACTTT. It specifies CASSRQGTNSPLHF.

The V call is TRBV19, the J call TRBJ2-5, with 8 bases fitting TRBD1. The germline V gene encodes CDR1 LNHDA and CDR2 SQIVND (reference sequence). Losses at the gene ends were 4 bases for V and 4 bases for J; bases not matched to a gene: 11. The CDR3 extends over 16 amino acids. The DNA for the CDR3 is TGTGCCAGTAGTACGGACAGGGATCCCCCCCGAGAGACCCAGTACTTC. Its protein product is CASSTDRDPPRETQYF.

The chain recombines TRBV7-6 with TRBJ2-1; TRBD2 is a possible D gene (6 bases). The CDR3 runs to 15 residues. Germline assignment: CDR1 SGHVS and CDR2 FNYEAQ. Trimming stripped 3 bases from V and 2 bases from J, with 11 bases between. The CDR3 loop is CASSLGTPTYNEQFF. CDR3 bases: TGTGCCAGCAGCTTGGGGACTCCTACCTACAATGAGCAGTTCTTC. The full variable domain, in which reference TRBV7-6 and TRBJ2-1 provide the parts outside the CDR3, is GAGVSQSPRYKVTKRGQDVALRCDPISGHVSLYWYRQALGQGPEFLTYFNYEAQQDKSGLPNDRFSAERPEGSISTLTIQRTEQRDSAMYRCASSLGTPTYNEQFFGPGTRLTVL.

This clonotype showed up many times. J is TRBJ1-5 and V is TRBV7-2, with TRBD1 as a possible D gene (5 bases). Germline-derived CDR1 and CDR2 are SGHTA and FQGNSA. V dropped 2 bases and J dropped 5 bases, with 7 bases sitting between them. This CDR3 has 13 amino acids. The CDR3 region is CASSLSGYQPQHF. CDR3 bases: TGTGCCAGCAGCTTATCAGGGTATCAGCCCCAGCATTTT.

Turning to this clonotype: Sequence at one end of the junction differs from germline and may be a read error. The chain is built from TRBV2 and TRBJ1-3; 8 bases fit TRBD1. The germline V gene encodes CDR1 SNHLY and CDR2 FYNNEI. The CDR3 contains 16 residues. CDR3 residues: CVSKPTGVPTGNTIYF. The DNA of the CDR3 is TGTGTCAGCAAACCGACAGGGGTCCCCACTGGAAACACCATATATTTT.

This clonotype has a handful of counts. CDR3 amino acids: CSATADSDYGYTF. The CDR3 nucleotides read TGCAGTGCTACCGCCGACAGTGACTATGGCTACACCTTC. The rearrangement uses TRBV20-1 and TRBJ1-2; D perhaps matches TRBD1 (5 bases). The CDR3 is 13 residues long. Trimming took off 4 bases at V and 3 bases at J, with 12 bases between the two ends. The germline CDR1 and CDR2 sequences are DFQATT and SNEGSKA (reference sequence).

The chain recombines TRBV20-1 with TRBJ2-1; 8 nucleotides align to TRBD2. Germline V gene data show CDR1 as DFQATT and CDR2 as SNEGSKA (reference sequence). CDR3 length equals 16 residues. V trimming: 0 bases; J trimming: 6 bases; junction bases outside the gene matches: 10. In DNA, the CDR3 is TGCAGTGCTAGAGATCTTAGGCTAGCGGGCCCCAATGAGCAGTTCTTC. Translating gives CSARDLRLAGPNEQFF.

This clonotype was seen repeatedly, ten times or more. V gene TRBV7-2 combines with J gene TRBJ2-7, with 9 bases aligning to TRBD2. CDR3 length equals 14 residues. Unmatched junction bases numbered 4, after V lost 5 bases and J lost 2 bases. Germline-derived CDR1 and CDR2 are SGHTA and FQGNSA. The chain's CDR3 is CASSRGLATYEQYF. The CDR3 DNA is TGTGCCAGCAGCCGGGGACTAGCTACCTACGAGCAGTACTTC.

This clonotype was seen a handful of times. The chain recombines TRBV12-3 or TRBV12-4 with TRBJ2-1; D ambiguous. The CDR3 consists of 15 residues. Deletions cut 5 bases from V and 1 base from J, with 12 bases between. For the CDR3, the DNA is TGTGCCAGCAGTCTCCGGACGGAATCCTACAATGAGCAGTTCTTC. Translation: CASSLRTESYNEQFF.

This clonotype was seen more than once but under ten times. The chain employs TRBV6-2 or TRBV6-3 and TRBJ2-2; perhaps TRBD1 as D (7 bases). The ends were cut back, 0 bases at V and 3 bases at J, with 17 bases in the middle. The CDR3 has 18 residues. The V gene's germline CDR1 is MNHEY and CDR2 SVGEGT. Here the CDR3 reads CASSYSMFPGGYTGELFF. The CDR3 nucleotides read TGTGCCAGCAGTTACTCGATGTTCCCAGGGGGGTACACCGGGGAGCTGTTTTTT.